These T cell receptor beta chains were read from a single sample in a study of shared clonotypes between healthy human individuals. The protocol was immunoSEQ multiplex PCR, while the TCRdb copy is restricted to in-frame clones and leaves out a portion. The sample yields roughly 1 million clones, about 80% seen once. Input material: memory CD4+ T cells sorted from blood. All receptors come from a young man in good health. The CDR3 runs from the conserved cysteine through the conserved F or W. Fields, in order: V gene, J gene, clone size, D gene, CDR3 DNA, CDR3 protein. A D gene is named only where the DNA matches it firmly. Clone size appears in some rows only: once, few, many, or a class for an expanded clone.

V gene: TRBV7-7
J gene: TRBJ2-7
clone size: NA
D gene: TRBD1
CDR3 DNA: TGTGCTAGCAGCATTTCGACAGGGGGCGAGCAGTACTTC
CDR3 protein: CASSISTGGEQYF

V gene: TRBV18
J gene: TRBJ2-7
clone size: NA
D gene: NA
CDR3 DNA: TGTGCCAGCTCCCTAGAATTGGGGGAGCAGTACTTC
CDR3 protein: CASSLELGEQYF

V gene: TRBV13
J gene: TRBJ2-3
clone size: NA
D gene: NA
CDR3 DNA: TGTGCCAGCAGCTTCCACAACACAGATACGCAGTATTTT
CDR3 protein: CASSFHNTDTQYF

V gene: TRBV5-1
J gene: TRBJ1-5
clone size: NA
D gene: NA
CDR3 DNA: TGCGCCAGCAGCTTGGAAGGACAGTACAATCAGCCCCAGCATTTT
CDR3 protein: CASSLEGQYNQPQHF

V gene: TRBV6-1
J gene: TRBJ2-7
clone size: NA
D gene: NA
CDR3 DNA: TGTGCCAGCAGTCATTACGAGCAGTACTTC
CDR3 protein: CASSHYEQYF

V gene: TRBV11-2
J gene: TRBJ2-1
clone size: NA
D gene: NA
CDR3 DNA: TGTGCCAGCAGCTCTAGGGGGGGATCCTACAATGAGCAGTTCTTC
CDR3 protein: CASSSRGGSYNEQFF

V gene: TRBV9
J gene: TRBJ2-1
clone size: once
D gene: NA
CDR3 DNA: TGTGCCAGCAGCGCCCCAGGGAGCTCCTACAATGAGCAGTTCTTC
CDR3 protein: CASSAPGSSYNEQFF

V gene: TRBV6-1
J gene: TRBJ2-6
clone size: NA
D gene: TRBD1
CDR3 DNA: TGTGCCAGCAGTGAGCCCGACAGGGCTGGGGCCAACGTCCTGACTTTC
CDR3 protein: CASSEPDRAGANVLTF

V gene: TRBV15
J gene: TRBJ2-1
clone size: NA
D gene: NA
CDR3 DNA: TGTGCCACCAGCAGAGAACAGTTGTCCTACAATGAGCAGTTCTTC
CDR3 protein: CATSREQLSYNEQFF

V gene: TRBV28
J gene: TRBJ1-5
clone size: NA
D gene: NA
CDR3 DNA: TGTGCCAGCAGACCAACAGGGACGAGCAATCAGCCCCAGCATTTT
CDR3 protein: CASRPTGTSNQPQHF

V gene: TRBV4-1
J gene: TRBJ1-4
clone size: NA
D gene: NA
CDR3 DNA: TGCGCCAGCAGCGAAGAGGGTATTGCTAATGAAAAACTGTTTTTT
CDR3 protein: CASSEEGIANEKLFF

V gene: TRBV5-4
J gene: TRBJ2-4
clone size: NA
D gene: NA
CDR3 DNA: TGTGCCAGCAGCGCTCCCCCAGGGGCAGGGAACATTCAGTACTTC
CDR3 protein: CASSAPPGAGNIQYF

V gene: TRBV6-5
J gene: TRBJ1-4
clone size: NA
D gene: NA
CDR3 DNA: TGTGCCAGCTCCGGGTCCCTCGGAGAAAAACTGTTTTTT
CDR3 protein: CASSGSLGEKLFF

V gene: TRBV14
J gene: TRBJ2-7
clone size: NA
D gene: NA
CDR3 DNA: TGTGCCAGCAGCCAACCGAGGGGATTAGCCTCCTACGAGCAGTACTTC
CDR3 protein: CASSQPRGLASYEQYF

V gene: TRBV6-5
J gene: TRBJ2-1
clone size: NA
D gene: TRBD2
CDR3 DNA: TGTGCCAGCAGCACAAGACTAGCGGGAGACGAGCAGTTCTTC
CDR3 protein: CASSTRLAGDEQFF

V gene: TRBV7-2
J gene: TRBJ1-1
clone size: NA
D gene: TRBD1
CDR3 DNA: TGTGCCAGCACTGAAGCAGGGACAGGGGGCACTGAAGCTTTCTTT
CDR3 protein: CASTEAGTGGTEAFF

V gene: TRBV19
J gene: TRBJ2-4
clone size: NA
D gene: NA
CDR3 DNA: TGTGCCAGTAGTTGGGTTGGGGGGTACATTCAGTACTTC
CDR3 protein: CASSWVGGYIQYF

V gene: TRBV5-1
J gene: TRBJ2-1
clone size: NA
D gene: NA
CDR3 DNA: TGCGCCAGCAGCGGCCCAGGGATCGCCTCCTACAATGAGCAGTTCTTC
CDR3 protein: CASSGPGIASYNEQFF

V gene: TRBV6-6
J gene: TRBJ1-1
clone size: NA
D gene: TRBD1
CDR3 DNA: TGTGCCAGCAGCCACCAGGGGGAGGCTTTCTTT
CDR3 protein: CASSHQGEAFF

V gene: TRBV5-5
J gene: TRBJ1-5
clone size: NA
D gene: NA
CDR3 DNA: TGTGCCAGCAGTTTCGAAAGTGGCAATCAGCCCCAGCATTTT
CDR3 protein: CASSFESGNQPQHF

V gene: TRBV30
J gene: TRBJ2-1
clone size: once
D gene: TRBD2
CDR3 DNA: TGTGCCTGGAGTAAACTAGGGAAGAGGGAGGGCAATGAGCAGTTCTTC
CDR3 protein: CAWSKLGKREGNEQFF

V gene: TRBV13
J gene: TRBJ1-1
clone size: NA
D gene: NA
CDR3 DNA: TGTGCCAGCAGCTTACAAAGGGGTACTGAAGCTTTCTTT
CDR3 protein: CASSLQRGTEAFF

V gene: TRBV5-4
J gene: TRBJ2-2
clone size: NA
D gene: NA
CDR3 DNA: TGTGCCAGCAGCTTCGTAGTCGGGGAGCTGTTTTTT
CDR3 protein: CASSFVVGELFF

V gene: TRBV25-1
J gene: TRBJ2-3
clone size: NA
D gene: NA
CDR3 DNA: TGTGCCAGCAGTGAGTCAATTCAACACTCGAACTACACAGATACGCAGTATTTT
CDR3 protein: CASSESIQHSNYTDTQYF

V gene: TRBV12-5
J gene: TRBJ2-3
clone size: NA
D gene: NA
CDR3 DNA: TGTGCTAGTGGTTTGGTAACAGGATTCACAGATACGCAGTATTTT
CDR3 protein: CASGLVTGFTDTQYF

V gene: TRBV5-1
J gene: TRBJ2-5
clone size: NA
D gene: NA
CDR3 DNA: TGCGCCAGCAGCTTGGGGTCGAGAGGCCAAGAGACCCAGTACTTC
CDR3 protein: CASSLGSRGQETQYF

V gene: TRBV7-2
J gene: TRBJ1-4
clone size: NA
D gene: NA
CDR3 DNA: TGTGCCAGCAGCCCCTGGTCCGGGGTCGACAATGAAAAACTGTTTTTT
CDR3 protein: CASSPWSGVDNEKLFF

V gene: TRBV7-2
J gene: TRBJ2-3
clone size: few
D gene: TRBD2
CDR3 DNA: TGTGCCAGCAGCTTAGGACTAGCGGGGTCCTGGGATACGCAGTATTTT
CDR3 protein: CASSLGLAGSWDTQYF

V gene: TRBV11-2
J gene: TRBJ2-3
clone size: NA
D gene: NA
CDR3 DNA: TGTGCCAGCAGCGTAGACAGGAGCACAGATACGCAGTATTTT
CDR3 protein: CASSVDRSTDTQYF

V gene: TRBV18
J gene: TRBJ1-1
clone size: NA
D gene: NA
CDR3 DNA: TGTGCCAGCTCACAAAGGGTGGGCACTGAAGCTTTCTTT
CDR3 protein: CASSQRVGTEAFF

V gene: TRBV6-4
J gene: TRBJ2-7
clone size: NA
D gene: TRBD1
CDR3 DNA: TGTGCCAGCAGTGACTCCCCGGACAGGGCGTACGAGCAGTACTTC
CDR3 protein: CASSDSPDRAYEQYF

V gene: TRBV6-6
J gene: TRBJ2-3
clone size: NA
D gene: NA
CDR3 DNA: TGTGCCAGCAGTTCTCCTGGGGAGTCGCAGTATTTT
CDR3 protein: CASSSPGESQYF

V gene: TRBV30
J gene: TRBJ1-4
clone size: NA
D gene: NA
CDR3 DNA: TGTGCCTGGAGTGTACCGGACAGCCTAAATGAAAAACTGTTTTTT
CDR3 protein: CAWSVPDSLNEKLFF

V gene: TRBV9
J gene: TRBJ2-2
clone size: NA
D gene: TRBD2
CDR3 DNA: TGTGCCAGCAGCGTATCTCGGCTAGCGGGCGCCGGGGAGCTGTTTTTT
CDR3 protein: CASSVSRLAGAGELFF

V gene: TRBV30
J gene: TRBJ2-5
clone size: NA
D gene: NA
CDR3 DNA: TGTGCCCGGAGTCTACAGGGCAAGACCCAGTACTTC
CDR3 protein: CARSLQGKTQYF

V gene: TRBV4-2
J gene: TRBJ2-7
clone size: NA
D gene: NA
CDR3 DNA: TGTGCCAGCAGCCAAGAGGTAGCGGACCCCTACGAGCAGTACTTC
CDR3 protein: CASSQEVADPYEQYF

V gene: TRBV11-2
J gene: TRBJ1-1
clone size: NA
D gene: NA
CDR3 DNA: TGTGCCAGCAGCTTAGATCCGGGGGTGAACACTGAAGCTTTCTTT
CDR3 protein: CASSLDPGVNTEAFF

V gene: TRBV29-1
J gene: TRBJ2-3
clone size: NA
D gene: NA
CDR3 DNA: TGCAGCGTTGTCCCGGACTTCCGCACAGATACGCAGTATTTT
CDR3 protein: CSVVPDFRTDTQYF

V gene: TRBV19
J gene: TRBJ2-1
clone size: once
D gene: TRBD2
CDR3 DNA: TGTGCCAGCCATAAGGGCCTAGCGGCTACCCTCTCCTACAATGAGCAGTTCTTC
CDR3 protein: CASHKGLAATLSYNEQFF

V gene: TRBV28
J gene: TRBJ1-1
clone size: NA
D gene: NA
CDR3 DNA: TGTGCCAGCCGCAGACAGTTGAACACTGAAGCTTTCTTT
CDR3 protein: CASRRQLNTEAFF

V gene: TRBV6-5
J gene: TRBJ1-1
clone size: NA
D gene: NA
CDR3 DNA: TGTGCCAGCAGTCTGAACAGGATAGCTGAAGCTTTCTTT
CDR3 protein: CASSLNRIAEAFF

V gene: TRBV28
J gene: TRBJ2-1
clone size: NA
D gene: NA
CDR3 DNA: TGTGCCAGCAGTCGAGGGGGGGCGTTGTTGGAGCAGTTCTTC
CDR3 protein: CASSRGGALLEQFF

V gene: TRBV30
J gene: TRBJ2-5
clone size: NA
D gene: TRBD1
CDR3 DNA: TGTGCCTGGAGTGTTCGGAGACAGGGTGTCGGAAACCAAGAGACCCAGTACTTC
CDR3 protein: CAWSVRRQGVGNQETQYF

V gene: TRBV7-2
J gene: TRBJ2-5
clone size: NA
D gene: TRBD2
CDR3 DNA: TGTGCCAGCAGCTTAGGCACTAGCGGGAGACGCGGTTTAGAGACCCAGTACTTC
CDR3 protein: CASSLGTSGRRGLETQYF

V gene: TRBV5-4
J gene: TRBJ2-3
clone size: NA
D gene: TRBD2
CDR3 DNA: TGTGCCAGCAGCCCTCGGGGTAGCGGGAGCACAGATACGCAGTATTTT
CDR3 protein: CASSPRGSGSTDTQYF

V gene: TRBV19
J gene: TRBJ2-7
clone size: NA
D gene: TRBD1
CDR3 DNA: TGTGCCAATACCAGATTCCCGGACAGGGGCGAGCAGTACTTC
CDR3 protein: CANTRFPDRGEQYF

V gene: TRBV5-8
J gene: TRBJ2-2
clone size: once
D gene: NA
CDR3 DNA: TGTGCCAGCAGCCCACGGACACGGAACACCGGGGAGCTGTTTTTT
CDR3 protein: CASSPRTRNTGELFF

V gene: TRBV29-1
J gene: TRBJ2-3
clone size: NA
D gene: NA
CDR3 DNA: TGCAGCGTTGATACGGGACTGAGCACAGATACGCAGTATTTT
CDR3 protein: CSVDTGLSTDTQYF